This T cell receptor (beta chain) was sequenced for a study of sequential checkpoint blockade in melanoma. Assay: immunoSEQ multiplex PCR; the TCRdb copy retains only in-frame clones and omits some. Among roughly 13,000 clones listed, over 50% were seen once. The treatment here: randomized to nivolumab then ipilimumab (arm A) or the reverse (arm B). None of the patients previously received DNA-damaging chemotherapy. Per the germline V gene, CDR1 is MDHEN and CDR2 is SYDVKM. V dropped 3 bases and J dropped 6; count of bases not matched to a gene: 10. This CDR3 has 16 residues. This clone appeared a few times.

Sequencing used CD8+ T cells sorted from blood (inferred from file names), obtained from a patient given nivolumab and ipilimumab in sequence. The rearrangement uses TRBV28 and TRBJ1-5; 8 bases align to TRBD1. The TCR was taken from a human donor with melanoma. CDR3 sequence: CASSFIGTGGRQPQHF. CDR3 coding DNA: TGTGCCAGCAGTTTTATAGGCACAGGGGGTCGTCAGCCCCAGCATTTT.